The rows below give T cell receptor beta chains drawn from one sample of a study of T cell responses to AZD1222 COVID-19 vaccine. Here immunoSEQ multiplex PCR was the method, and the copy in TCRdb shows in-frame clones only, minus some. The table lists 91,000 or so clones, roughly 90% of them singletons. The specimen comprised peripheral blood, sampled 28 days after the second AZD1222 dose. These receptors all stem from an adult who received the AZD1222 COVID-19 vaccine. CDR3s include the opening cysteine and the closing phenylalanine or tryptophan. The D gene is left open where the match is weak. Only some rows state a clone size, as once, few, many or a class for expanded clones.

J: TRBJ1-6
D: TRBD1
V: TRBV19
size: -
length: 15
CDR3: CASRTSTGGLSPLHF
DNA: TGTGCCAGTAGGACCTCGACAGGGGGTCTTTCACCCCTCCACTTT

J: TRBJ1-1
D: -
V: TRBV10-3
size: -
length: 13
CDR3: CAISDAREIGAFF
DNA: TGTGCCATCAGTGATGCCAGGGAGATCGGGGCTTTCTTT

J: TRBJ1-5
D: TRBD1
V: TRBV7-9
size: -
length: 14
CDR3: CASSSGQGNQPQHF
DNA: TGTGCCAGCAGCTCCGGACAGGGGAATCAGCCCCAGCATTTT

J: TRBJ1-1
D: TRBD1
V: TRBV19
size: -
length: 17
CDR3: CASSIRRGLTLNTEAFF
DNA: TGTGCCAGTAGTATACGAAGGGGGCTGACTTTGAACACTGAAGCTTTCTTT

J: TRBJ2-3
D: TRBD1
V: TRBV6-5
size: -
length: 16
CDR3: CASSYSRDRGTDTQYF
DNA: TGTGCCAGCAGTTACTCCCGGGACAGAGGCACAGATACGCAGTATTTT

J: TRBJ2-3
D: -
V: TRBV28
size: -
length: 16
CDR3: CASSPVLWRSTDTQYF
DNA: TGTGCCAGCAGCCCCGTCTTGTGGAGGTCCACAGATACGCAGTATTTT

J: TRBJ2-7
D: TRBD1
V: TRBV6-5
size: -
length: 14
CDR3: CASSRDRAFLWQYF
DNA: TGTGCCAGCAGCCGGGACAGGGCTTTCCTTTGGCAGTACTTC

J: TRBJ2-7
D: -
V: TRBV4-1
size: -
length: 11
CDR3: CASSRNYEQYF
DNA: TGCGCCAGCAGCCGGAACTACGAGCAGTACTTC

J: TRBJ2-2
D: -
V: TRBV7-9
size: -
length: 17
CDR3: CASSLEQGLRDTGELFF
DNA: TGTGCCAGCAGCTTAGAACAGGGATTGCGGGACACCGGGGAGCTGTTTTTT

J: TRBJ2-7
D: -
V: TRBV9
size: -
length: 13
CDR3: CASSVGGPYEQYF
DNA: TGTGCCAGCAGCGTAGGGGGGCCCTACGAGCAGTACTTC

J: TRBJ1-6
D: -
V: TRBV2
size: -
length: 13
CDR3: CASRFSNNSPLHF
DNA: TGTGCCAGCAGGTTCAGCAATAATTCACCCCTCCACTTT

J: TRBJ1-1
D: TRBD1
V: TRBV6-2/TRBV6-3
size: -
length: 16
CDR3: CASSPDRGRLNTEAFF
DNA: TGTGCCAGCAGCCCGGACAGGGGGCGTTTGAACACTGAAGCTTTCTTT

J: TRBJ1-2
D: -
V: TRBV6-5
size: few
length: 15
CDR3: CASTLETRLRYGYTF
DNA: TGTGCCAGCACCTTGGAGACAAGGCTCCGCTATGGCTACACCTTC

J: TRBJ2-7
D: -
V: TRBV27
size: -
length: 13
CDR3: CASSPGQSYEQYF
DNA: TGTGCCAGCAGCCCAGGACAGAGCTACGAGCAGTACTTC

J: TRBJ2-7
D: TRBD1
V: TRBV5-1
size: -
length: 15
CDR3: CASSQMTGGYYEQYF
DNA: TGCGCCAGCAGCCAGATGACAGGGGGCTATTACGAGCAGTACTTC

J: TRBJ1-5
D: -
V: TRBV5-1
size: -
length: 13
CDR3: CASSLGGSQPQHF
DNA: TGCGCCAGCAGCTTGGGGGGCTCTCAGCCCCAGCATTTT

J: TRBJ2-5
D: TRBD1
V: TRBV28
size: once
length: 13
CDR3: CASSLRQGWTQYF
DNA: TGTGCCAGCAGTTTACGACAGGGATGGACCCAGTACTTC

J: TRBJ1-4
D: -
V: TRBV18
size: once
length: 13
CDR3: CASSTTANEKLFF
DNA: TGTGCCAGCTCAACGACAGCGAATGAAAAACTGTTTTTT

J: TRBJ1-3
D: -
V: TRBV4-1
size: -
length: 17
CDR3: CASSQDWMAVSGNTIYF
DNA: TGCGCCAGCAGCCAAGATTGGATGGCGGTCTCTGGAAACACCATATATTTT

J: TRBJ1-2
D: TRBD1
V: TRBV19
size: -
length: 16
CDR3: CASKGTGLGDWYGYTF
DNA: TGTGCCAGTAAAGGGACAGGTCTTGGGGATTGGTATGGCTACACCTTC

J: TRBJ2-1
D: TRBD2
V: TRBV4-1
size: -
length: 16
CDR3: CASSPPGLAGGGEQFF
DNA: TGCGCCAGCAGCCCACCGGGACTAGCGGGGGGAGGTGAGCAGTTCTTC

J: TRBJ2-5
D: -
V: TRBV6-2/TRBV6-3
size: -
length: 14
CDR3: CASSYLGSQETQYF
DNA: TGTGCCAGCAGTTACCTGGGTTCACAAGAGACCCAGTACTTC

J: TRBJ2-3
D: -
V: TRBV24-1
size: -
length: 16
CDR3: CATSGPQGEFADTQYF
DNA: TGTGCCACCAGTGGCCCACAGGGAGAATTCGCAGATACGCAGTATTTT

J: TRBJ1-2
D: -
V: TRBV18
size: -
length: 15
CDR3: CASSPKGRQHYGYTF
DNA: TGTGCCAGCTCACCTAAGGGAAGGCAACACTATGGCTACACCTTC

J: TRBJ1-3
D: -
V: TRBV19
size: -
length: 17
CDR3: CATNQIGGIPSGNTIYF
DNA: TGTGCCACCAACCAGATTGGGGGCATACCCTCTGGAAACACCATATATTTT